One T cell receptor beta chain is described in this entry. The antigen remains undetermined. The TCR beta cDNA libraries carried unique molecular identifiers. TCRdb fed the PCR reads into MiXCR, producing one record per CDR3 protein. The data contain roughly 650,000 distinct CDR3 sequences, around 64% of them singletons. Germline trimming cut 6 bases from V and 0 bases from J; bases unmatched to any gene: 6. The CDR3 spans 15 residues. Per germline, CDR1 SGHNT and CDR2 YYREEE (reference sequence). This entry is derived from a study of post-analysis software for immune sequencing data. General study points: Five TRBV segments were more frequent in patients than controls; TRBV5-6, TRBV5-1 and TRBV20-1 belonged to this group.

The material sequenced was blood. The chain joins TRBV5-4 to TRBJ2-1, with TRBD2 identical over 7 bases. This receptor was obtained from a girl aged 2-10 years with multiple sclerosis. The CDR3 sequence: CASTKAGSSYNEQFF. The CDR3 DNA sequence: TGTGCCAGCACCAAAGCGGGAAGCTCCTACAATGAGCAGTTCTTC.